Shown below are 19 T cell receptor beta chains from a single sample sequenced in a study of blood T cells in healthy people across ages. Combining a sample-barcoded 5' primer with a J-beta primer mix, a second PCR ran for about 7 to 12 cycles. TCRdb reprocessed the 5' RACE reads via MiXCR and lists one record per CDR3 protein. The sample holds some 640,000 distinct CDR3 sequences, approximately 49% seen once. The sequencing sample was made of blood. The receptors here all came from an older woman in good health.

Only a few counts were recorded for this clonotype. This chain uses TRBV9 with TRBJ2-7, with D possibly matching TRBD1 (6 bases). The germline V gene has CDR1 SGDLS and CDR2 YYNGEE. The CDR3 is 12 amino acids. The germline V and J ends were trimmed by 2 bases and 7 bases, with 10 bases remaining between them. The CDR3 sequence: CASSVGTSEQYF. The CDR3 DNA reads TGTGCCAGCAGCGTGGGGACAAGTGAGCAGTACTTC.

The gene calls are TRBV29-1 and TRBJ2-3; D might be TRBD1 (6 bases). CDR1 is SQVTM and CDR2 is ANQGSEA in the germline V gene. Trimming removed 4 bases at V and 2 bases at J, with 10 bases between. CDR3 size: 13 residues. In DNA form, the CDR3 reads TGCAGCGTTGGGGGACAAGTCACAGATACGCAGTATTTT. It yields the protein CSVGGQVTDTQYF.

A few counts support this clonotype. The chain joins TRBV5-1 to TRBJ2-3; perhaps TRBD2 as D (6 bases). Germline CDR1 and CDR2: SGHRS and YFSETQ. V was shortened by 5 bases and J by 4 bases, with 11 bases between the two germline ends. The CDR3 is made up of 13 amino acids. The chain's CDR3 is CASSPDYSDTQYF. The CDR3 DNA reads TGCGCCAGCAGTCCGGACTATTCAGATACGCAGTATTTT.

The chain employs TRBV7-9 and TRBJ2-7; TRBD2 aligns across 8 bases. Germline V gene lookup returns CDR1 SEHNR and CDR2 FQNEAQ (reference sequence). With V trimmed by 0 bases and J by 3 bases, 19 bases remained unmatched. The CDR3 loop spans 20 amino acids. This chain's CDR3 is CASSLAQFGREEAKLYEQYF. DNA for the CDR3: TGTGCCAGCAGCTTAGCGCAGTTTGGGCGGGAGGAAGCCAAGCTCTACGAGCAGTACTTC.

The V call is TRBV20-1, the J call TRBJ2-7; 10 bases align to TRBD2. With V trimmed by 0 bases and J by 2 bases, 4 bases remained unmatched. The germline V gene encodes CDR1 DFQATT and CDR2 SNEGSKA (reference sequence). CDR3 size: 15 residues. The CDR3, as DNA: TGCAGTGCTAGAGATGCGCTAGCGGGGGCCTACGAGCAGTACTTC. As protein: CSARDALAGAYEQYF.

CDR3 coding DNA: TGCGCCAGCAGCTTGAATCTTAACTATGGCTACACCTTC. The encoded protein is CASSLNLNYGYTF. The rearrangement uses TRBV5-1 and TRBJ1-2; D not certain. CDR3 length: 13 amino acids. CDR1 is SGHRS, CDR2 YFSETQ, per germline. With 1 base removed from V and 1 base from J, the gap between germline ends came to 5 bases.

This clonotype has only a few counts. The V call is TRBV4-3, the J call TRBJ1-2, with D tentatively TRBD1 (6 bases). The length of the CDR3 is 16 residues. V was shortened by 3 bases and J by 4 bases, with 18 bases between the two germline ends. Germline assignment: CDR1 LGHNA and CDR2 YSLEER. The DNA of the CDR3 is TGCGCCAGCAGCCAGATGCCTTTAGGGGGAACCTATGGCTACACCTTC. Its protein product is CASSQMPLGGTYGYTF.

V is TRBV6-2 or TRBV6-3 and J is TRBJ2-7; TRBD2 matches at 9 bases. The CDR3 spans 16 residues. The V gene end was trimmed by 2 bases and the J gene end by 5 bases; junction bases not matched to a gene: 10. CDR1 is MNHEY and CDR2 is SVGEGT in the germline V gene. Here the CDR3 reads CASSYPSGGSFDEQYF. The CDR3 DNA follows: TGTGCCAGCAGTTACCCGAGCGGGGGGAGCTTCGACGAGCAGTACTTC.

V usage is TRBV10-3 and J usage is TRBJ2-6, with 8 bases aligning to TRBD1. The CDR3 extends over 19 amino acids. Trimming cost V 5 bases and J 0 bases; bases outside gene matches: 12. Germline CDR1 reads ENHRY; CDR2 reads SYGVKD. The chain's CDR3 is CAISTQGARAGSGANVLTF. CDR3 nucleotide sequence: TGTGCCATCAGTACTCAGGGGGCGCGGGCTGGCTCTGGGGCCAACGTCCTGACTTTC.

The chain links TRBV11-2 to TRBJ1-1, with D unclear. V shed 5 bases and J shed 9 bases, with 13 bases lying between them. This CDR3 contains 12 residues. Germline loops: CDR1 SGHAT, CDR2 FQNNGV. Written as DNA, the CDR3 is TGTGCCAGCAGCCCAAAATCGAGTCAAGCTTTCTTT. Translated: CASSPKSSQAFF.

The CDR3 DNA is TGTGCCAGCAGCCCCCCGGGCGGGGAGCTAGCCAAAAACATTCAGTACTTC. As protein: CASSPPGGELAKNIQYF. V and J are TRBV4-2 and TRBJ2-4, with D possibly being TRBD2 (6 bases). In germline, CDR1 is LGHNA, CDR2 YNFKEQ. This CDR3 contains 17 residues. The V gene lost 4 bases and the J gene lost 0 bases, with 16 bases spanning the gap.

This clonotype was counted a few times. This rearrangement joins TRBV29-1 to TRBJ2-2, with D maybe TRBD2 (6 bases). This CDR3 contains 15 residues. Germline V gene lookup returns CDR1 SQVTM and CDR2 ANQGSEA. V lost 4 bases, J lost 7 bases, and 19 bases lay in between. CDR3 sequence reads: CSVARRLASDGELFF. In nucleotides, the CDR3 is TGCAGCGTTGCCCGTCGGCTAGCGAGTGACGGGGAGCTGTTTTTT.

The CDR3 is CSVEGGGPKGEQFF. CDR3 DNA sequence: TGCAGCGTTGAGGGGGGCGGCCCAAAAGGTGAGCAGTTCTTC. The chain has TRBV29-1 and TRBJ2-1, with D perhaps matching TRBD1 or TRBD2 (6 bases each). Germline lookup yields CDR1 SQVTM and CDR2 ANQGSEA. This CDR3 spans 14 amino acids. Between the trimmed V and J ends, which lost 3 bases and 9 bases, there was a span of 18 bases.

The CDR3 reads CASSQVHTEQYF. In DNA, the CDR3 is TGTGCCAGCAGCCAAGTCCACACAGAGCAGTACTTC. The chain combines TRBV4-2 with TRBJ2-7; the D is unclear. CDR1 and CDR2 (germline): LGHNA, YNFKEQ. The CDR3 is 12 residues long. Trimming took off 1 base at V and 7 bases at J, with 8 bases between the two ends.

This clonotype was detected once. This sequence joins TRBV20-1 and TRBJ2-5; TRBD2 might be the D (6 bases). The J call may be in error: the DNA end matches TRBJ2-7 better. Germline CDR1 is DFQATT and CDR2 is SNEGSKA (reference sequence). The CDR3 contains 14 residues. This CDR3 is CSARKAVGGDEQYF. CDR3 in DNA: TGCAGTGCTAGAAAGGCAGTCGGGGGAGACGAGCAGTACTTC.

The chain has TRBV20-1 and TRBJ2-5; tentative D call: TRBD1 (6 bases). Between the trimmed V and J ends, which lost 6 bases and 0 bases, there was a span of 17 bases. The CDR3 runs to 15 residues. Per germline, CDR1 DFQATT and CDR2 SNEGSKA (reference sequence). The CDR3 sequence is CSAPDREMYQETQYF. The CDR3 region has the DNA TGCAGTGCCCCGGACAGAGAGATGTACCAAGAGACCCAGTACTTC.

The rearrangement uses TRBV29-1 and TRBJ2-3; the match to TRBD1 covers 8 bases. Trimming cost V 0 bases and J 4 bases; bases outside gene matches: 6. The CDR3 runs to 15 residues. Germline CDR1 and CDR2: SQVTM and ANQGSEA. The CDR3 DNA is TGCAGCGTTGAAGACAGGGGGCGCAATCCAGATACGCAGTATTTT. This gives the protein CSVEDRGRNPDTQYF.

This clonotype was counted only a few times. The chain recombines TRBV5-1 with TRBJ2-3; perhaps D is TRBD1 or TRBD2 (6 bases each). Germline V lookup: CDR1 SGHRS, CDR2 YFSETQ. The CDR3 is 16 residues long. The ends were cut back, 3 bases at V and 0 bases at J, with 14 bases in the middle. The CDR3: CASSSQGTDSTDTQYF. The CDR3 nucleotides are TGCGCCAGCAGCTCCCAGGGGACTGATAGCACAGATACGCAGTATTTT.

V is TRBV6-1 and J is TRBJ1-2, with TRBD1 matching 7 bases. The germline V gene has CDR1 MNHNS and CDR2 SASEGT. The CDR3 loop spans 15 amino acids. After removal of 2 bases from V and 1 base from J, the junction contained 4 bases not matched to a gene. CDR3: CASSERQGLNYGYTF. Written as DNA, the CDR3 is TGTGCCAGCAGTGAAAGACAGGGTCTTAACTATGGCTACACCTTC.